Listed here are 17 T cell receptor beta chains from one sample, sequenced in a study of identical twins. TCRdb re-analysed the 5' RACE reads in MiXCR, keeping a single row per CDR3 protein. The table shows 570,000 or so distinct CDR3 sequences, with roughly 9.9% occurring only once. This same sample was also taken into another study, of yellow fever vaccine responses in identical twins.

Specimen: PBMCs. These receptors were collected from a woman aged 18-29 years in good health.

In this sample, this clonotype turned up many times. As DNA, the CDR3 is TGTGCCAGCAGTGAATATGGCCTAGCGGGAAACGAGCAGTTCTTC. Translated: CASSEYGLAGNEQFF. The chain has TRBV25-1 and TRBJ2-1; 9 nucleotides agree with TRBD2. Germline-derived CDR1 and CDR2 are MGHDK and SYGVNS. The J segment lost 10 bases and the V segment lost 0 bases, leaving 7 bases of the junction unmatched. The CDR3 is made up of 15 amino acids.

This clonotype was seen a few times. The DNA of the CDR3 is TGTGCCAGCAGCTTAGCAGGGGACAGCTCCTACAATGAGCAGTTCTTC. Amino acids: CASSLAGDSSYNEQFF. V usage is TRBV11-2 and J usage is TRBJ2-1, with TRBD1 matching 7 bases. Germline trimming cut 1 base from V and 0 bases from J; bases unmatched to any gene: 3. CDR3 length equals 16 residues. Germline CDR1 is SGHAT and CDR2 is FQNNGV.

Details on this clonotype: An end of the junction differs from the germline gene, which may be a read error. The chain is built from TRBV9 and TRBJ1-1; a weak D match, TRBD1 (5 bases). Germline CDR1 SGDLS, CDR2 YYNGEE. There are 16 residues in the CDR3. The CDR3 sequence: CASSVGFRAGNTETFF. The CDR3 DNA follows: TGTGCCAGCAGCGTAGGGTTTCGGGCAGGGAATACTGAAACTTTCTTT. Filled out from reference TRBV9 and TRBJ1-1, the complete variable domain reads DSGVTQTPKHLITATGQRVTLRCSPRSGDLSVYWYQQSLDQGLQFLIQYYNGEERAKGNILERFSAQQFPDLHSELNLSSLELGDSALYFCASSVGFRAGNTETFFGQGTRLTVV.

J is TRBJ2-1 and V is TRBV20-1; the D gene is possibly TRBD2 (6 bases). Between the trimmed V and J ends, which lost 3 bases and 2 bases, there was a span of 11 bases. The CDR3 totals 14 residues. The germline V gene encodes CDR1 DFQATT and CDR2 SNEGSKA (reference sequence). The CDR3 loop is CSASRGGAYNEQFF. CDR3 coding DNA: TGCAGTGCTAGTCGTGGCGGGGCCTACAATGAGCAGTTCTTC.

This clonotype came up a few times. The chain is built from TRBV6-1 and TRBJ2-1, with 10 positions matching TRBD2. The CDR3 totals 17 residues. The germline CDR1 and CDR2 sequences are MNHNS and SASEGT. J lost 6 bases, V lost 6 bases, and 14 bases had no gene match. DNA of the CDR3: TGTGCCAGCAGCTCTGGACTAGCGGTCCCCCGGGGCAATGAGCAGTTCTTC. The encoded protein is CASSSGLAVPRGNEQFF.

This clonotype was seen ten or more times. The DNA of the CDR3 is TGTGCCAGCAGTTTTTTCTTTAGGGCATACAATGAGCAGTTCTTC. Residues: CASSFFFRAYNEQFF. The chain employs TRBV6-2 or TRBV6-3 and TRBJ2-1; D is undetermined. In germline, CDR1 is MNHEY, CDR2 SVGEGT. V lost 4 bases, J lost 4 bases, and 14 bases lay in between. The CDR3 totals 15 residues.

The sample holds many counts of this clonotype. This chain uses TRBV12-3 or TRBV12-4 with TRBJ2-1, with D uncertain. V lost 4 bases to trimming and J lost 0 bases, with 13 bases between them. This CDR3 has 16 residues. The CDR3 nucleotides read TGTGCCAGCAGTTCCTACCGTGGCGGCTCCTACAATGAGCAGTTCTTC. Its protein product is CASSSYRGGSYNEQFF.

This clonotype was detected only a few times. The chain recombines TRBV6-6 with TRBJ2-4; 7 positions match TRBD2. The J segment lost 13 bases and the V segment lost 6 bases, leaving 9 bases of the junction unmatched. Germline CDR1 and CDR2: MNHNY and SVGAGI (reference sequence). The CDR3 runs 12 residues. CDR3 nucleotides: TGTGCCAGCAGCGACCCCGGGACTACCCAGTACTTC. Translating gives CASSDPGTTQYF.

This clonotype appeared many times. The CDR3 spells CASSQPTGAETQYF. The CDR3 DNA follows: TGTGCCAGCAGCCAACCGACAGGGGCCGAGACCCAGTACTTC. The chain joins TRBV4-2 to TRBJ2-5, with 8 bases matching TRBD1. V lost 2 bases to trimming and J lost 5 bases; unmatched junction nucleotides: 4. The CDR3 has 14 amino acids. In germline, CDR1 is LGHNA, CDR2 YNFKEQ.

This clonotype was found many times. The chain joins TRBV12-3 or TRBV12-4 to TRBJ2-7; D not resolved. This CDR3 has 13 residues. Trimming left V 7 bases short and J 2 bases short, with 12 bases between. The CDR3 region is CASTPNGAYEQYF. The CDR3 DNA is TGTGCCAGCACCCCCAATGGGGCCTACGAGCAGTACTTC.

The chain combines TRBV7-2 with TRBJ1-3, with D maybe TRBD1 (5 bases). V gave up 2 bases and J gave up 4 bases, with 15 bases separating them. The V gene's germline CDR1 is SGHTA and CDR2 FQGNSA. The CDR3 sequence is 16 residues long. Here the CDR3 DNA reads TGTGCCAGCAGCTTAAAGGGGCCCGGGTTGGGAAACACCATATATTTT. It translates to CASSLKGPGLGNTIYF.

This clonotype was observed a handful of times. The genes are TRBV9 and TRBJ2-3; 8 bases fit TRBD2. There are 15 residues in the CDR3. In germline, CDR1 is SGDLS, CDR2 YYNGEE. Germline trimming cut 1 base from V and 2 bases from J; bases unmatched to any gene: 3. This chain's CDR3 is CASSVRGGITDTQYF. The CDR3 DNA reads as TGTGCCAGCAGCGTACGGGGGGGGATCACAGATACGCAGTATTTT.

In this sample, this clonotype turned up many times. V and J are TRBV12-3 or TRBV12-4 and TRBJ1-2, with D uncertain. CDR3 length: 15 residues. The ends were cut back, 6 bases at V and 8 bases at J, with 22 bases in the middle. The CDR3 sequence: CASSPNQEHQRGYTF. The DNA of the CDR3 is TGTGCCAGCAGCCCAAACCAGGAGCACCAAAGGGGCTACACCTTC.

This clonotype was seen at least ten times. The J gene is TRBJ2-7, the V gene TRBV3-1; a possible D gene is TRBD2 (6 bases). Trimming pared 0 bases from V and 7 bases from J, leaving 13 bases between. Per the germline V gene, CDR1 is LGHDT and CDR2 is YNNKEL (reference sequence). The CDR3 spans 14 residues. In DNA form, the CDR3 reads TGTGCCAGCAGCCAAGACGTGGAGGGATTGGAGCAGTACTTC. Its translation: CASSQDVEGLEQYF.

J is TRBJ2-7 and V is TRBV29-1; D may match TRBD1 or TRBD2 (6 bases each). This CDR3 contains 12 residues. Per the germline V gene, CDR1 is SQVTM and CDR2 is ANQGSEA. Trimming left V 6 bases short and J 3 bases short, with 12 bases between. The CDR3 coding sequence is TGCAGCGTGTCGAGGGGGGACTACGAGCAGTACTTC. Translation gives CSVSRGDYEQYF.

The chain uses TRBV3-1 and TRBJ2-3, with TRBD2 matching over 7 bases. The CDR3 is made up of 17 amino acids. V lost 2 bases to trimming and J lost 7 bases; unmatched junction nucleotides: 15. Per germline, CDR1 LGHDT and CDR2 YNNKEL (reference sequence). The CDR3 loop is CASSQTTSRYSTHTQYF. The CDR3 region has the DNA TGTGCCAGCAGCCAAACGACTAGCAGATATAGCACTCATACGCAGTATTTT.

In its sample, this clonotype was seen many times. This chain uses TRBV20-1 with TRBJ2-5, with 7 bases aligning to TRBD1. Germline loops: CDR1 DFQATT, CDR2 SNEGSKA (reference sequence). The J segment lost 5 bases and the V segment lost 0 bases, leaving 6 bases of the junction unmatched. The CDR3 runs to 14 residues. CDR3 bases: TGCAGTGCTAGAGACCTACAGGGGATGGAGACCCAGTACTTC. As protein: CSARDLQGMETQYF.